These T cell receptor beta chains were read from a single sample in a study of blood T cell repertoires in COVID-19. The data were produced by immunoSEQ multiplex PCR, yet TCRdb's version contains in-frame clones alone and is incomplete. This sample has around 200,000 clones, with less than 80% found just once. Sequencing was performed on peripheral blood. These receptors all come from a woman in her 50s with acute or convalescent COVID-19. Each CDR3 is given with its conserved first and last residue. Each record gives: D gene, V gene, CDR3 length, clone size, J gene, CDR3 DNA, CDR3 protein. A D gene is named only where the DNA matches it firmly. Size tells how often a clone was seen (once, few, many) or the class of an expanded clone, and some rows leave it out.

>.|TRBV6-2/TRBV6-3|13|many|TRBJ1-3
TGTGCCAGCAGCGGACAACGTGGAAACACCATATATTTT
CASSGQRGNTIYF
>.|TRBV3-1/TRBV3-2|14|.|TRBJ1-2
TGTGCCAGCAGCCAACGGGGGGCTAACTATGGCTACACCTTC
CASSQRGANYGYTF
>.|TRBV7-2|13|.|TRBJ2-7
TGTGCCAGCAGCTTTACAGGGCTGTACGAGCAGTACTTC
CASSFTGLYEQYF
>.|TRBV28|15|once|TRBJ1-4
TGTGCCAGCAGCAGACCCCAGGGCGGCAATGAAAAACTGTTTTTT
CASSRPQGGNEKLFF
>TRBD1|TRBV29-1|11|.|TRBJ1-2
TGCAGCGTGAAGGGACAGAATCGCTACACCTTC
CSVKGQNRYTF
>TRBD2|TRBV24-1|16|.|TRBJ2-5
TGTGCCACCAGTCCCGGGACTAGCGGGATTCAAGAGACCCAGTACTTC
CATSPGTSGIQETQYF
>TRBD2|TRBV7-8|17|.|TRBJ2-6
TGTGCCAGCAGCCAACTAGCGGGGGTCTCTGGGGCCAACGTCCTGACTTTC
CASSQLAGVSGANVLTF
>TRBD1|TRBV27|13|few|TRBJ2-7
TGTGCCAGCAGCTTGGGACAGACCTACGAGCAGTACTTC
CASSLGQTYEQYF
>.|TRBV10-3|15|.|TRBJ1-1
TGTGCCATCAGTGACTCCCAGGCTCTAAACACTGAAGCTTTCTTT
CAISDSQALNTEAFF
>.|TRBV4-3|15|few|TRBJ1-1
TGCGCCAGCAGCCAAGACAGGGCAAGGGACACTGAAGCTTTCTTT
CASSQDRARDTEAFF
>.|TRBV28|13|.|TRBJ1-2
TGTGCCAGCAGTCGAATAGCCCTAGGTGGCTACACCTTC
CASSRIALGGYTF
>TRBD1|TRBV6-5|12|.|TRBJ2-7
TGTGCCTCAGGACAGGGGCCCTACGAGCAGTACTTC
CASGQGPYEQYF
>.|TRBV19|14|.|TRBJ1-6
TGTGCCAGTAGTATGAGCTCCTATAATTCACCCCTCCACTTT
CASSMSSYNSPLHF
>TRBD2|TRBV11-2|16|.|TRBJ2-3
TGTGCCAGCAGCTCCTGGACTAGCGGGCGCACAGATACGCAGTATTTT
CASSSWTSGRTDTQYF
>TRBD1|TRBV2|15|.|TRBJ1-2
TGTGCCAGCAGGCCTCCAGGGCAGGGGGCTTATGGCTACACCTTC
CASRPPGQGAYGYTF
>.|TRBV11-2|14|few|TRBJ2-7
TGTGCCAGCAGCCTGAGATGGGCGACAAGCGAGCAGTACTTC
CASSLRWATSEQYF
>.|TRBV19|15|.|TRBJ2-6
TGTGCCAGTAGTCTGGGACTCTCTGGGGCCAACGTCCTGACTTTC
CASSLGLSGANVLTF
>TRBD1|TRBV19|14|few|TRBJ2-4
TGTGCCAGTAGTATGGGGACAGGGGTAAACATTCAGTACTTC
CASSMGTGVNIQYF
>.|TRBV5-6|16|.|TRBJ2-5
TGTGCCAGCAGCGGGTTGAACAGGGACCTAAGTGAGACCCAGTACTTC
CASSGLNRDLSETQYF
>TRBD2|TRBV7-2|18|.|TRBJ2-2
TGTGCCAGCAGCTTAGGATCTAGCGGGGGTCAATTTGCCGGGGAGCTGTTTTTT
CASSLGSSGGQFAGELFF
>TRBD1|TRBV3-1/TRBV3-2|16|.|TRBJ1-6
TGTGCCAGCAGCCAAGTGTTTACAGGGGGAAATTCACCCCTCCACTTT
CASSQVFTGGNSPLHF
>.|TRBV15|13|.|TRBJ1-5
TGTGCCACCAAGAAGGCGAGGAATCAGCCCCAGCATTTT
CATKKARNQPQHF
>TRBD1|TRBV30|14|once|TRBJ1-3
TGTGCCTGGGAGACAGGGGGCGCTGGAAACACCATATATTTT
CAWETGGAGNTIYF
>.|TRBV6-5|12|.|TRBJ1-5
TGTGCCAGCAGTTATTCGTATCAGCCCCAGCATTTT
CASSYSYQPQHF
>TRBD1|TRBV6-5|14|.|TRBJ1-1
TGTGCCAGCACCCGGGACAGGGGGAACACTGAAGCTTTCTTT
CASTRDRGNTEAFF
>.|TRBV19|13|.|TRBJ1-1
TGTGCCAGTAGCGAACAGGGTTACACTGAAGCTTTCTTT
CASSEQGYTEAFF
>.|TRBV19|15|.|TRBJ1-1
TGTGCCAGTAGGAGACAGGCAACTTCGAACACTGAAGCTTTCTTT
CASRRQATSNTEAFF